The 6 T cell receptor beta chains presented below share a single source sample, sequenced in a study of neurological immune-mediated disorders. TCRdb redid the calling of the 5' RACE reads with MiXCR, one entry per CDR3 protein. Of about 95,000 distinct CDR3 sequences listed, 3% to 4.5% were seen once; the top ten hold roughly 6.4%. The sequenced material came from PBMCs. Every receptor here comes from a young woman with multiple sclerosis.

This clonotype was seen a handful of times. J is TRBJ1-2 and V is TRBV29-1, with 8 bases lining up with TRBD1. The CDR3 is 11 residues long. The trim removed 6 bases at V and 8 bases at J, leaving 5 bases unmatched. Germline CDR1 reads SQVTM; CDR2 reads ANQGSEA. Here the CDR3 reads CSVGQEEGYTF. CDR3 sequence (DNA): TGCAGCGTGGGACAGGAGGAGGGCTACACCTTC.

This clonotype was recorded at least ten times. The chain carries TRBV29-1 and TRBJ2-2, with D unresolved. The CDR3 is 16 amino acids. Germline V lookup: CDR1 SQVTM, CDR2 ANQGSEA. Deletions cut 2 bases from V and 4 bases from J, with 17 bases between. The CDR3 DNA is TGCAGCGTTGAAATAGCCTCGCTCCGGTTCACCGGGGAGCTGTTTTTT. Translation: CSVEIASLRFTGELFF.

This clonotype was seen a handful of times. The V and J genes are TRBV20-1 and TRBJ2-2; 9 nucleotides line up with TRBD1. This CDR3 comprises 13 residues. V trimming: 5 bases; J trimming: 7 bases; junction bases outside the gene matches: 5. The V gene's germline CDR1 is DFQATT and CDR2 SNEGSKA (reference sequence). This chain's CDR3 is CSAPGQGDGELFF. DNA of the CDR3: TGCAGTGCTCCGGGACAGGGCGACGGGGAGCTGTTTTTT.

The sample holds many counts of this clonotype. V and J are TRBV20-1 and TRBJ1-6; D uncertain. The CDR3 extends over 15 amino acids. Between the trimmed V and J ends, which lost 5 bases and 4 bases, there was a span of 15 bases. The germline V gene has CDR1 DFQATT and CDR2 SNEGSKA (reference sequence). The chain's CDR3 is CSAQRTSDYNSPLHF. The CDR3 DNA sequence: TGCAGTGCTCAACGTACGTCGGATTATAATTCACCCCTCCACTTT.

Remarks on this clonotype: A read error may be the cause here, since a much bigger clone is one base away. The chain recombines TRBV11-2 with TRBJ2-7; no reliable D call. The CDR3 sequence is 14 residues long. Looked up from germline, CDR1 is SGHAT and CDR2 is FQNNGV. V lost 3 bases and J lost 0, with 9 bases in between. CDR3 residues: CASSFGNSSYEQYF. CDR3 in DNA: TGTGCCAGCAGCTTTGGTAATTCCTCCTACGAGCAGTACTTC.

Ten or more counts support this clonotype. This rearrangement joins TRBV7-9 to TRBJ1-3; maybe TRBD1 (5 bases). This CDR3 has 15 amino acids. Germline V gene lookup returns CDR1 SEHNR and CDR2 FQNEAQ (reference sequence). Trimming shortened V by 1 base and J by 4 bases, and 11 bases separated the two germline ends. In DNA, the CDR3 is TGTGCCAGCAGCTTAGTACAGGCTCTCGGAAACACCATATATTTT. It is translated as CASSLVQALGNTIYF.